The clone carrying this T cell receptor beta chain showed up just a few times. Antigen unknown. Preparation of the TCRbeta library was carried out with unique molecular identifiers. TCRdb fed the PCR reads into MiXCR, producing one record per CDR3 protein. The table has hundreds of thousands of distinct CDR3 sequences, 23% seen once; the top ten hold 13% to 15%. This sample was included in a study of T-cell reconstitution after alpha-beta-depleted transplantation in children. Trimming cost V 4 bases and J 1 base; bases outside gene matches: 4. This CDR3 comprises 15 residues. Per germline, CDR1 MNHNS and CDR2 SASEGT. Regarding the study as a whole: Some patients owed their high day-60 TCRbeta diversity to surviving recipient T cells and thymic progenitors. The main origin of T-cell counts and diversity one year after transplant was newly produced T cells. Roughly two months post-transplant, alpha-beta T cells reportedly originated from several hundred graft clones that had expanded.

The genes are TRBV6-1 and TRBJ2-7, with 10 bases aligning to TRBD1. The receptor was derived from a boy less than two years old who had a stem cell transplant for acute myeloid leukemia, so the T cells may come from the graft donor. The material sequenced was PBMCs, mostly from graft donor cells, taken 360 days after TCRalphabeta/CD19-depleted stem cell transplant. The CDR3 DNA is TGTGCCAGCAGTGGGCCGGGACAGGGGTCCTACGAGCAGTACTTC. It translates to CASSGPGQGSYEQYF.